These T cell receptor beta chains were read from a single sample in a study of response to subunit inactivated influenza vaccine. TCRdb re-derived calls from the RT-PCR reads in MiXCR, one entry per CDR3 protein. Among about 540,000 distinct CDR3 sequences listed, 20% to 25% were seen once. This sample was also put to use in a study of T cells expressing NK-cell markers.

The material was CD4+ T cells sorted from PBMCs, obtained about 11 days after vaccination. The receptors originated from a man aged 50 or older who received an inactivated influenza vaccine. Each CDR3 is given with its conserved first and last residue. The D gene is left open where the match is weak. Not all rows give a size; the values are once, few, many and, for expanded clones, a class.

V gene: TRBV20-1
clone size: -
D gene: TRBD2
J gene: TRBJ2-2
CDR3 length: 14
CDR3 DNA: TGCAGTGCTGTAGCGGGAAGTAGCACCGGGGAGCTGTTTTTT
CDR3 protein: CSAVAGSSTGELFF

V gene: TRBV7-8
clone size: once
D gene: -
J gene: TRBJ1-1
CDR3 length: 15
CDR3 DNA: TGTGCCAGCAGCTTAGTAACTGTGATGAACACTGAAGCTTTCTTT
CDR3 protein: CASSLVTVMNTEAFF

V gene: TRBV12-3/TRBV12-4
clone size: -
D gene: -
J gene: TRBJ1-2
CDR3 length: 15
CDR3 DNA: TGTGCCAGCAGTCGCCTAGGGGCAGGGGCAGGTGGCTACACCTTC
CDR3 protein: CASSRLGAGAGGYTF

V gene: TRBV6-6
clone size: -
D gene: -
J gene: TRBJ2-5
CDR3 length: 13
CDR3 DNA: TGTGCCAGCAGCCTCGGACAGATAGAGACCCAGTACTTC
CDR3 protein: CASSLGQIETQYF

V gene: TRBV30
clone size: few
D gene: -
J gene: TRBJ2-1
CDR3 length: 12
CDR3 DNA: TGTGCCTGGGCCGGACTTCCGAATGAGCAGTTCTTC
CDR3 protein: CAWAGLPNEQFF

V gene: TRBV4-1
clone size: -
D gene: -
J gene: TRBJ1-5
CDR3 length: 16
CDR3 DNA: TGCGCCAGCAGCCAAGAAGTGGAAACGGGCAATTGGACCCAGCATTTT
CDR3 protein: CASSQEVETGNWTQHF

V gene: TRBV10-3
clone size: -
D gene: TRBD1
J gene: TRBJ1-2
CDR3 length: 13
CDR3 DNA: TGTGCCATCAGTGAAGGGACAGGATATGGCTACACCTTC
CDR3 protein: CAISEGTGYGYTF

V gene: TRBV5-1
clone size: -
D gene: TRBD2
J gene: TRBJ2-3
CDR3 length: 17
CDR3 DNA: TGCGCCAGCAGCGCGCTAACTAGCGGGGGGTCCACAGATACGCAGTATTTT
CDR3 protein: CASSALTSGGSTDTQYF

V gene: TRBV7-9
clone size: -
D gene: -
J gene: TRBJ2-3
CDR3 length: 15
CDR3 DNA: TGTGCCAGCAGCTTTTTTCGGGTAGACACAGATACGCAGTATTTT
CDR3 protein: CASSFFRVDTDTQYF

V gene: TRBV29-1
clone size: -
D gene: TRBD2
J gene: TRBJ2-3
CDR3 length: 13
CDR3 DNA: TGCAGCGCCGGAGCGGGGGGCACAGATACGCAGTATTTT
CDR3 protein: CSAGAGGTDTQYF

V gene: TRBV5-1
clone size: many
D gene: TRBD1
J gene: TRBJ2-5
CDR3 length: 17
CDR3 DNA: TGCGCCAGCAGCTTGACAGGGGGTTTATTACTAGAAGAGACCCAGTACTTC
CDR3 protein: CASSLTGGLLLEETQYF

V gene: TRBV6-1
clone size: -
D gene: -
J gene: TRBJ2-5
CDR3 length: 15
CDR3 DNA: TGTGCCAGCAGCTTGGGGACTCTCAATCAAGAGACCCAGTACTTC
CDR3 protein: CASSLGTLNQETQYF

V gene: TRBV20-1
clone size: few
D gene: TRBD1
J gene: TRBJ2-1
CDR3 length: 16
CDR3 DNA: TGCAGTGCTAGATCACTCCGGGACAGGGTTTTTGATGAGCAGTTCTTC
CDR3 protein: CSARSLRDRVFDEQFF

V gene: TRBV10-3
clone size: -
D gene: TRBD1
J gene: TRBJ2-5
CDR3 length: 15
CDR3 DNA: TGTGCCATCAGTGGCTGGGACAGGGGAGACAAGACCCAGTACTTC
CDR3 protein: CAISGWDRGDKTQYF

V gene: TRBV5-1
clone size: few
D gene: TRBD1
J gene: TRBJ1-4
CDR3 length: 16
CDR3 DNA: TGCGCCAGCAGCTTCTCCGGACAGGGATCTAATGAAAAACTGTTTTTT
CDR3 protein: CASSFSGQGSNEKLFF

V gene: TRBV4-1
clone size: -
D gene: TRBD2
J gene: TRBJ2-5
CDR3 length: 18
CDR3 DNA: TGCGCCAGCAGCCAAGATAGTATCGGGACTAGCATTCAAGAGACCCAGTACTTC
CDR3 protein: CASSQDSIGTSIQETQYF

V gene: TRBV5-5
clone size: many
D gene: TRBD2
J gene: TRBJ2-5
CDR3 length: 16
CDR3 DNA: TGTGCCAGCAGCTTGAACCGGACTAGCGGCAGGACGGCCCAGTACTTC
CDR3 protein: CASSLNRTSGRTAQYF

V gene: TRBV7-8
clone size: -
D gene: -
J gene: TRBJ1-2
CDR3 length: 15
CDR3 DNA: TGTGCCAGCAGCTTAACGGTTATCGGACTCTATGGCTACACCTTC
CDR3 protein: CASSLTVIGLYGYTF

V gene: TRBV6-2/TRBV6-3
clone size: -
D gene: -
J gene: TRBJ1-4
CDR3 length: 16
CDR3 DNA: TGTGCCAGCAGTTCGGAAATGTTTACAACTAATGAAAAACTGTTTTTT
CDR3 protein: CASSSEMFTTNEKLFF

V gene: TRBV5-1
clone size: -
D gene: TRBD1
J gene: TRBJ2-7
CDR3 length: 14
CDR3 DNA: TGCGCCAGCAGCGCCTCGGGACAGGTCTACGAGCAGTACTTC
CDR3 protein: CASSASGQVYEQYF

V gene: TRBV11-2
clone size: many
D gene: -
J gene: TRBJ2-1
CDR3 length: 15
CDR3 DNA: TGTGCCAGCAGCTTACAGGCGAGATTATTCAATGAGCAGTTCTTC
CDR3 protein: CASSLQARLFNEQFF

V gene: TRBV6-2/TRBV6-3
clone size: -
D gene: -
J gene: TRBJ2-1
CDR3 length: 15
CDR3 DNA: TGTGCCAGCAGCCCCGTCAAAAGCTCCTACAATGAGCAGTTCTTC
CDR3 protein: CASSPVKSSYNEQFF

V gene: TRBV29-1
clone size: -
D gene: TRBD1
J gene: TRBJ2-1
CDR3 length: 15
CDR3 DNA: TGCAGCGTTGAACCCGGGACAGGAACCTACAATGAGCAGTTCTTC
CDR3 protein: CSVEPGTGTYNEQFF

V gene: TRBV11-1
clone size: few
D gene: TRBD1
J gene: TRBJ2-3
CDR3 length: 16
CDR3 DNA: TGTGCCAGCAGCCTGGGCCGGGACAGGGTCACAGATACGCAGTATTTT
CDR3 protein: CASSLGRDRVTDTQYF

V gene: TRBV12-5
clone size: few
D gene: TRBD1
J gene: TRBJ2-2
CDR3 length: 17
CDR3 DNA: TGTGCTAGTAGTCGGGTCTGGGACAGCGCGAACACCGGGGAGCTGTTTTTT
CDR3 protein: CASSRVWDSANTGELFF

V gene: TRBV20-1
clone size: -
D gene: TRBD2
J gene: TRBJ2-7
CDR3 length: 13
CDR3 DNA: TGCAGTGGGATCGGGGGGAGTTCCTACGAGCAGTACTTC
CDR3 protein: CSGIGGSSYEQYF

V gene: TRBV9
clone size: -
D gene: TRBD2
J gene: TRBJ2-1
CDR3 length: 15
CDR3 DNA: TGTGCCAGCAGCGTAGGCGGGAGGGGGGGGGATGAGCAGTTCTTC
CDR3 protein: CASSVGGRGGDEQFF

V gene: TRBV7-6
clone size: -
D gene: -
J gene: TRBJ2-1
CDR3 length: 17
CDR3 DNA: TGTGCCAGCAGCCTCGGACCCCTCTTTAGCTCCTACAATGAGCAGTTCTTC
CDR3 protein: CASSLGPLFSSYNEQFF

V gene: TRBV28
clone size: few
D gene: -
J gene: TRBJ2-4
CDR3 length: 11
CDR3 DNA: TGTGCCAGCAGCCGGAATTTGGTTCAGTACTTC
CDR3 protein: CASSRNLVQYF

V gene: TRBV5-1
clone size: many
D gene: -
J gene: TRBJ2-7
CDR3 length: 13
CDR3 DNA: TGCGCCAGCAGCTCCGAGACCCTCTACGAGCAGTACTTC
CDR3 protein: CASSSETLYEQYF

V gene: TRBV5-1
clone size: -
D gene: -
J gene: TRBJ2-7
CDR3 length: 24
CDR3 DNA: TGCGCCAGCAGCTTGCCCATCGTCAACCCAGCGGACCTGGGAAAAAACAAACTAACCTACGAGCAGTACTTC
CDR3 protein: CASSLPIVNPADLGKNKLTYEQYF

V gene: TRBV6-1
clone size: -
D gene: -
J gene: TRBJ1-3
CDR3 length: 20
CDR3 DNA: TGTGCCAGCAGTGTCACCCCAAATCGACAGGCAATCCTATCTGGAAACACCATATATTTT
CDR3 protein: CASSVTPNRQAILSGNTIYF

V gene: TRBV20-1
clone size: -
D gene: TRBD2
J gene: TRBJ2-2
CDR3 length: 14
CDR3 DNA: TGCAGTGCAAGTAGCGGGACGATTCGGGGGGAGCTGTTTTTT
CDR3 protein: CSASSGTIRGELFF

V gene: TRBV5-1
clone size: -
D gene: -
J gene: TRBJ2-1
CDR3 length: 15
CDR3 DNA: TGCGCCAGCAGGCTGGCCCCTGAGCCGTACAATGAGCAGTTCTTC
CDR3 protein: CASRLAPEPYNEQFF

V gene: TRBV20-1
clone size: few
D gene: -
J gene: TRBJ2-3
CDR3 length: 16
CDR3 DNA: TGCAGTGCTAGAGCGTTAGGAGTGTATCAAGGAGATACGCAGTATTTT
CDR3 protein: CSARALGVYQGDTQYF

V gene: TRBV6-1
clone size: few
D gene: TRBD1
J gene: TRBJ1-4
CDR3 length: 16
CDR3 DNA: TGTGCCAGCAGGCGGACAGGGGGCGACTCAGTTGAAAAACTGTTTTTT
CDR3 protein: CASRRTGGDSVEKLFF

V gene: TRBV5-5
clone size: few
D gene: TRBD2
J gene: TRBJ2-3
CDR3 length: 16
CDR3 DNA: TGTGCCAGCAGCAAACTAGCGGGGAGCGGCACAGATACGCAGTATTTT
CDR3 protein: CASSKLAGSGTDTQYF

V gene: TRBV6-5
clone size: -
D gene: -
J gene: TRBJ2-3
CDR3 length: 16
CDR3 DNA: TGTGCCAGCAGTTACACAGGAGGGGCTAAGGGGGATACGCAGTATTTT
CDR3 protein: CASSYTGGAKGDTQYF

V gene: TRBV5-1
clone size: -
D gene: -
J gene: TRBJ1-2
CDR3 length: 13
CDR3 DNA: TGCGCCAGCAGCTTGAGCCAGTTCTATGGCTACACCTTC
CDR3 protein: CASSLSQFYGYTF

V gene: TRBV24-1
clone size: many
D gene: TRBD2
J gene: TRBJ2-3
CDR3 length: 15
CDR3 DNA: TGTGCCACCAGTGGGGTCGCGGCGGGAGAGTTGACGCAGTATTTT
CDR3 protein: CATSGVAAGELTQYF

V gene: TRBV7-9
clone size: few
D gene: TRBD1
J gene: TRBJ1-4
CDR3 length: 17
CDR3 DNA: TGTGCCAGCAGCGTCACCGGGACAGCCAGGAGGGGTGAAAAACTGTTTTTT
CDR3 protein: CASSVTGTARRGEKLFF

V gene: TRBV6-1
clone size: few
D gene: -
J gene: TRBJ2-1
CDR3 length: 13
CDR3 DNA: TGTGCCAGCAGGAAACAGGGATACAATGAGCAGTTCTTC
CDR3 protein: CASRKQGYNEQFF

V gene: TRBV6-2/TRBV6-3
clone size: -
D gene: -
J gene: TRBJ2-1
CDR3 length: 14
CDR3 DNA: TGTGCCAGCACGAGAGCCCTCAAAATCAATGAGCAGTTCTTC
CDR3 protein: CASTRALKINEQFF